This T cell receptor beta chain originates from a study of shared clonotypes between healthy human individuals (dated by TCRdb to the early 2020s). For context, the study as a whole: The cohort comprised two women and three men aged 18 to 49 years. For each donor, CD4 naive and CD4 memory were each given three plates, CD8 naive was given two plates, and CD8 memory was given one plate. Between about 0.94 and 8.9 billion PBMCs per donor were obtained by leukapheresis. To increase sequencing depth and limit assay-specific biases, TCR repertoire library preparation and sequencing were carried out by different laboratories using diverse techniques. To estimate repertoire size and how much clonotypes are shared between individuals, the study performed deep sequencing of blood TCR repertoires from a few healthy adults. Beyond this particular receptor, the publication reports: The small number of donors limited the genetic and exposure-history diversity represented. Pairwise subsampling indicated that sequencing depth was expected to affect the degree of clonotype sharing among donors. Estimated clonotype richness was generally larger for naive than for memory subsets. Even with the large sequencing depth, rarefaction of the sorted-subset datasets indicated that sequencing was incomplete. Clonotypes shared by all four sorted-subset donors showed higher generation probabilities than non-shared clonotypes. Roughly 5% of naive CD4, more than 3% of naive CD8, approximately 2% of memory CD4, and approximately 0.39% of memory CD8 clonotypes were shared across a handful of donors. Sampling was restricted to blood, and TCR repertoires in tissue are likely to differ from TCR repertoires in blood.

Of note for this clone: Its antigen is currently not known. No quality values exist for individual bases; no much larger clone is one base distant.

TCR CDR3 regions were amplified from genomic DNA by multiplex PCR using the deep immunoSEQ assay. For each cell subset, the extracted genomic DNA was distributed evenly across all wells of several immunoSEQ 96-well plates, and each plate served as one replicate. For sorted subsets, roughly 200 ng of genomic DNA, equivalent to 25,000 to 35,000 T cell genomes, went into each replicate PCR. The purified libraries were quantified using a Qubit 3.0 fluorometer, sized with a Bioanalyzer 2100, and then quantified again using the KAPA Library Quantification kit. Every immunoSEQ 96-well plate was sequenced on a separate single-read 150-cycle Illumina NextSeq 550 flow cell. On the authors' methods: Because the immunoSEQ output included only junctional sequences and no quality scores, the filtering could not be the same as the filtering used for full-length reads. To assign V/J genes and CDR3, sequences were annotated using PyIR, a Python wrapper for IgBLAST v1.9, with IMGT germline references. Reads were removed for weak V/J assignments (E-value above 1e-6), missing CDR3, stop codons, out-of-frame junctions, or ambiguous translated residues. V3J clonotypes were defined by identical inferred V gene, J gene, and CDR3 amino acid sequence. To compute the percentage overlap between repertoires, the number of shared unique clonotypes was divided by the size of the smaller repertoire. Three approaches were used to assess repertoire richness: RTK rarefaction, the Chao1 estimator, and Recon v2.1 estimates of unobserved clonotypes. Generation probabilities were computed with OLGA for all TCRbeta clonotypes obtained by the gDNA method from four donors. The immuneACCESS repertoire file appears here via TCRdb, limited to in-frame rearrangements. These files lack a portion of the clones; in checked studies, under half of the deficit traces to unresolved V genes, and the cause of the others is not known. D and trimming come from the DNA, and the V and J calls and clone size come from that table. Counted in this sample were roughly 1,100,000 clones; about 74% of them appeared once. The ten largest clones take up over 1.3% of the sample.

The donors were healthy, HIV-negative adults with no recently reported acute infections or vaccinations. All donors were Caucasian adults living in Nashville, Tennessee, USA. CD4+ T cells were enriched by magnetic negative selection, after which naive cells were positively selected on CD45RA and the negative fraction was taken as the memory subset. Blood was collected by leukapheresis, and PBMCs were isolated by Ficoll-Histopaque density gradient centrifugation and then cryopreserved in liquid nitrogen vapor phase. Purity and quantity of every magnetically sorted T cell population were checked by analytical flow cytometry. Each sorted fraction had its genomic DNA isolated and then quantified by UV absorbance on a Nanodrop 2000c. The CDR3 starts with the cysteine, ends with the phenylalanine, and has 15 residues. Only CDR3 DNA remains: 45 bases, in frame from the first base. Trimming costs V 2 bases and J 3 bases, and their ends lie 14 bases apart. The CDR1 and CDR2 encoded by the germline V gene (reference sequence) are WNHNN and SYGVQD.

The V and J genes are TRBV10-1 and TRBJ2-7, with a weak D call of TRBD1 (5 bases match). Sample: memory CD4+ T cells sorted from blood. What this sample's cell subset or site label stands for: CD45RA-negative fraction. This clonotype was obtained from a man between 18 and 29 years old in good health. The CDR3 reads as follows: CASSEATETLYEQYF. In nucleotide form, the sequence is TGCGCCAGCAGTGAGGCGACAGAGACCCTCTACGAGCAGTACTTC.